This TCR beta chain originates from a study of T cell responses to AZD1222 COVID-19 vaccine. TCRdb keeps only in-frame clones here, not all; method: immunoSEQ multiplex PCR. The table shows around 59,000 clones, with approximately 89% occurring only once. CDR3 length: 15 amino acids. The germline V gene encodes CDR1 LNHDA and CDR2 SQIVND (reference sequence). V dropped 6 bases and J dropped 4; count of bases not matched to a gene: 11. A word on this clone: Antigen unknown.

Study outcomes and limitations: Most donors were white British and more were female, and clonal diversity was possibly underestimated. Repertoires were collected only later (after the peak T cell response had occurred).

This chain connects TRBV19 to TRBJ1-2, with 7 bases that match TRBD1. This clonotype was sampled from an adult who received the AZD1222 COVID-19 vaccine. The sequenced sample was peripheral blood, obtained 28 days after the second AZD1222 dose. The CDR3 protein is CASRHPRTGSYGYTF. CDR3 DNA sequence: TGTGCCAGTAGGCACCCTCGGACAGGATCCTATGGCTACACCTTC. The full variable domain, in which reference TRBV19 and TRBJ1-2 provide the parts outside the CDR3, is DGGITQSPKYLFRKEGQNVTLSCEQNLNHDAMYWYRQDPGQGLRLIYYSQIVNDFQKGDIAEGYSVSREKKESFPLTVTSAQKNPTAFYLCASRHPRTGSYGYTFGSGTRLTVV.